This T cell receptor (beta chain) was captured in a study of shared clonotypes between healthy human individuals. In the case of this clone: Its antigen is not identified.

The junction had 11 bases not matched to a gene; V was cut back by 5 bases and J by 7 bases. The CDR3 sequence is 17 residues long. Germline CDR1 LNHNV, CDR2 YYDKDF (reference sequence). The study's findings and limits: Sequencing depth was predicted to influence how clonotypes are shared among donors.

Only in-frame clones appear in the TCRdb table, and some are missing; sequencing was by immunoSEQ multiplex PCR. The sample carries hundreds of thousands of clones, roughly nine tenths recorded once. In the naive CD8 group, cells lacked CD45RO and were positively selected for CCR7, so terminally differentiated effector memory CD45RA+ cells were left out. This sequence was found in a man aged 25 to 45 in good health. Sample: naive CD8+ T cells sorted from blood. V usage is TRBV15 and J usage is TRBJ2-5, with 15 positions matching TRBD2. CDR3 amino acids: CATSSQGLAGGIGTQYF. The CDR3 DNA reads TGTGCCACCAGCTCACAAGGACTAGCGGGAGGGATAGGGACCCAGTACTTC.